A selection of T cell receptor beta chains follows, all from one sample in a study of shared clonotypes between healthy human individuals. Here immunoSEQ multiplex PCR was the method, and the copy in TCRdb shows in-frame clones only, minus some. The sample yields approximately 510,000 clones, about four fifths seen once. The source material was PBMCs. All receptors derive from a woman aged 40-49 years in good health. Some clones in this sample may be carry-over from other donors' samples. CDR3s include the opening cysteine and the closing phenylalanine or tryptophan. Each record gives: CDR3 DNA, CDR3 protein, V gene, clone size, D gene, J gene. D genes are given only for firm matches. A clone size is listed for some rows: how often the clone was seen (once, few, many), or a class if it is expanded.

CDR3nt: TGTGCCAGCAGCTTGGGAAATGGACAGGGGGCCTACAATGAGCAGTTCTTC
CDR3aa: CASSLGNGQGAYNEQFF
v_gene: TRBV5-4
abundance: once
d_gene: TRBD1
j_gene: TRBJ2-1

CDR3nt: TGTGCCAGCAGCAGGCCGGGACAGGGAACCTATGGCTACACCTTC
CDR3aa: CASSRPGQGTYGYTF
v_gene: TRBV5-6
abundance: NA
d_gene: TRBD1
j_gene: TRBJ1-2

CDR3nt: TGTGCCAGCAGTTTATCGGACAGAATTAAAAAAAATGAGCAGTTCTTC
CDR3aa: CASSLSDRIKKNEQFF
v_gene: TRBV28
abundance: NA
d_gene: NA
j_gene: TRBJ2-1

CDR3nt: TGTGCCAGCAGCTTGGGTGGGAGAGGGGTCTACAATGAGCAGTTCTTC
CDR3aa: CASSLGGRGVYNEQFF
v_gene: TRBV5-4
abundance: once
d_gene: NA
j_gene: TRBJ2-1

CDR3nt: TGTGCCAGCAGCCAAGATCTGAGACAGGACAATCAGCCCCAGCATTTT
CDR3aa: CASSQDLRQDNQPQHF
v_gene: TRBV4-2
abundance: NA
d_gene: NA
j_gene: TRBJ1-5

CDR3nt: TGTGCCAGCAGCAGCCCGGGACAGCCCTCCTACGAGCAGTACTTC
CDR3aa: CASSSPGQPSYEQYF
v_gene: TRBV28
abundance: NA
d_gene: TRBD1
j_gene: TRBJ2-7

CDR3nt: TGCGCCAGCAGCCCGACGACTAGCGGGATAACAGATACGCAGTATTTT
CDR3aa: CASSPTTSGITDTQYF
v_gene: TRBV5-1
abundance: NA
d_gene: TRBD2
j_gene: TRBJ2-3

CDR3nt: TGCGCCAGCAGTGACCCGGGCCCCGATCAGCCCCAGCATTTT
CDR3aa: CASSDPGPDQPQHF
v_gene: TRBV10-2
abundance: NA
d_gene: NA
j_gene: TRBJ1-5

CDR3nt: TGTGCCAGCAGCCAAGAAGCGACTAGCGGGAGCACCGGGGAGCTGTTTTTT
CDR3aa: CASSQEATSGSTGELFF
v_gene: TRBV14
abundance: NA
d_gene: TRBD2
j_gene: TRBJ2-2

CDR3nt: TGTGCCAGCAACTCGGTTGGGAGCAACATTCAGTACTTC
CDR3aa: CASNSVGSNIQYF
v_gene: TRBV5-4
abundance: NA
d_gene: NA
j_gene: TRBJ2-4

CDR3nt: TGTGCCAGTACCCTCGGGACAGGGGGCTTCGAGACCCAGTACTTC
CDR3aa: CASTLGTGGFETQYF
v_gene: TRBV19
abundance: NA
d_gene: TRBD1
j_gene: TRBJ2-5

CDR3nt: TGCGCCAGCAGCGAGGGGACAGGGAACACTGAAGCTTTCTTT
CDR3aa: CASSEGTGNTEAFF
v_gene: TRBV5-1
abundance: NA
d_gene: TRBD1
j_gene: TRBJ1-1

CDR3nt: TGTGCCAGCAGCTTGGTTCTAGCGGATCCCGGGGAGCTGTTTTTT
CDR3aa: CASSLVLADPGELFF
v_gene: TRBV5-8
abundance: NA
d_gene: TRBD2
j_gene: TRBJ2-2

CDR3nt: TGTGCCAGCTCAGATCCGGGACTAGCGGGAGTATTCGCCACTCTCCACGAGCAGTACTTC
CDR3aa: CASSDPGLAGVFATLHEQYF
v_gene: TRBV18
abundance: NA
d_gene: TRBD2
j_gene: TRBJ2-7

CDR3nt: TGTGCCAGCAGTGGGGGGCCTGGGTCGATCCTTTACGAGCAGTACTTC
CDR3aa: CASSGGPGSILYEQYF
v_gene: TRBV2
abundance: NA
d_gene: NA
j_gene: TRBJ2-7

CDR3nt: TGTGCCACCAGCGTTGTAGGGGGATGGGAAAAACTGTTTTTT
CDR3aa: CATSVVGGWEKLFF
v_gene: TRBV15
abundance: NA
d_gene: NA
j_gene: TRBJ1-4

CDR3nt: TGTGCCAGCAGCCCCGGCGGTGGGCCCCATGGAAACACCATATATTTT
CDR3aa: CASSPGGGPHGNTIYF
v_gene: TRBV7-9
abundance: NA
d_gene: NA
j_gene: TRBJ1-3

CDR3nt: TGTGCCAGCAGCAAGGAGGGGCGGCCCCAGTACTTC
CDR3aa: CASSKEGRPQYF
v_gene: TRBV11-2
abundance: few
d_gene: NA
j_gene: TRBJ2-7

CDR3nt: TGTGCCAGTAGTATGTATGCCGGTCGGGCAAGATCGTCGGTCACAGATACGCAGTATTTT
CDR3aa: CASSMYAGRARSSVTDTQYF
v_gene: TRBV19
abundance: NA
d_gene: NA
j_gene: TRBJ2-3

CDR3nt: TGTGCCATCGGGTCAGGGGATGGGGCCAACGTCCTGACTTTC
CDR3aa: CAIGSGDGANVLTF
v_gene: TRBV10-3
abundance: NA
d_gene: NA
j_gene: TRBJ2-6

CDR3nt: TGTGCCAGCAGCTTGTCGTTGCGGGCCACAGATACGCAGTATTTT
CDR3aa: CASSLSLRATDTQYF
v_gene: TRBV5-5
abundance: NA
d_gene: NA
j_gene: TRBJ2-3

CDR3nt: TGTGCCAGCAGTGAAGCTCCAGACTGGGGACAGCCCCAGCATTTT
CDR3aa: CASSEAPDWGQPQHF
v_gene: TRBV6-1
abundance: NA
d_gene: NA
j_gene: TRBJ1-5